One sample yielded the 27 T cell receptor beta chains listed below, sequenced in a study of OX40 agonist ivuxolimab in advanced cancers. Generated by immunoSEQ multiplex PCR, the TCRdb table keeps only in-frame clones and is missing some. The data show approximately 44,000 clones, with roughly 86% seen just once and about 12% held by the top ten. The input for sequencing was CD4+ or CD8+ T cells sorted from blood, taken in a trial of the OX40 agonist ivuxolimab. The receptors here all came from an adult with an advanced solid tumor such as melanoma, head and neck, liver or kidney cancer.

This clone was seen a few times. This sequence joins TRBV11-1 and TRBJ2-1; D is possibly TRBD1 (6 bases). The V and J ends lost 4 bases and 8 bases respectively, with 15 bases between them. CDR1 and CDR2 from the germline V gene are SGHAT and FQDESV (reference sequence). The CDR3 has 14 residues. CDR3 sequence reads: CASSSWTETDEQFF. The CDR3 nucleotides are TGTGCCAGCAGCTCATGGACAGAAACCGATGAGCAGTTCTTC.

This chain uses TRBV11-2 with TRBJ1-1; D unresolved. CDR3 length: 13 amino acids. The ends were cut back, 5 bases at V and 6 bases at J, with 13 bases in the middle. Germline V gene sequence: CDR1 SGHAT, CDR2 FQNNGV. The CDR3 protein is CASSPGPPPEAFF. The CDR3 coding sequence is TGTGCCAGCAGCCCCGGACCCCCGCCTGAAGCTTTCTTT.

This rearrangement joins TRBV5-5 to TRBJ2-3; 13 bases are shared with TRBD2. Germline CDR1 and CDR2: SGHKS and YYEKEE (reference sequence). The junction had 2 bases not matched to a gene; V was cut back by 0 bases and J by 4 bases. There are 16 residues in the CDR3. Here the CDR3 DNA reads TGTGCCAGCAGCTTGGGACTAGCGGGAGGCGCAGATACGCAGTATTTT. Protein: CASSLGLAGGADTQYF.

This clone appeared once. The genes are TRBV27 and TRBJ2-7; tentative D call: TRBD1 (6 bases). V was trimmed by 3 bases and J by 4 bases, leaving 16 bases between them. This CDR3 region has 15 residues. Per the germline V gene, CDR1 is MNHEY and CDR2 is SMNVEV (reference sequence). CDR3 amino acids: CASSLGHPSTYEQYF. CDR3 sequence (DNA): TGTGCCAGCAGTTTGGGACATCCTTCCACTTACGAGCAGTACTTC.

The genes are TRBV13 and TRBJ1-4; D is possibly TRBD1 (6 bases). The CDR3 totals 15 residues. The V end lost 6 bases, the J end lost 7 bases, and 18 bases lay between the germline ends. CDR1 and CDR2 (germline): PRHDT, FYEKMQ (reference sequence). The CDR3 DNA sequence: TGTGCCAGCAGTTACAGGGCGCAAGAGGGTGAAAAACTGTTTTTT. Translated: CASSYRAQEGEKLFF.

The V call is TRBV11-2, the J call TRBJ1-6; perhaps TRBD1 as D (6 bases). This CDR3 has 15 amino acids. Trimming shortened V by 0 bases and J by 7 bases, and 10 bases separated the two germline ends. Looked up from germline, CDR1 is SGHAT and CDR2 is FQNNGV. For the CDR3, the DNA is TGTGCCAGCAGCTTAGATGGGGGGGGCAATTCACCCCTCCACTTT. Encoded protein: CASSLDGGGNSPLHF.

The rearrangement links TRBV10-3 to TRBJ2-4; TRBD1 might be the D (7 bases). Deletions cut 0 bases from V and 0 bases from J, with 15 bases between. Germline V gene sequence: CDR1 ENHRY, CDR2 SYGVKD. The CDR3 covers 18 residues. CDR3 protein: CAISESQGTSLAKNIQYF. In nucleotides, the CDR3 is TGTGCCATCAGTGAGTCACAGGGGACTTCACTAGCCAAAAACATTCAGTACTTC.

The chain joins TRBV6-6 to TRBJ2-7; the D gene is possibly TRBD1 (5 bases). Germline loops: CDR1 MNHNY, CDR2 SVGAGI (reference sequence). This CDR3 is 14 amino acids long. V was pared by 2 bases and J by 3 bases, with 11 bases between. In DNA, the CDR3 is TGTGCCAGCAGTTACGAGTCAGGGTTCTACGAGCAGTACTTC. This sequence encodes CASSYESGFYEQYF.

This clone occurred once. The J gene is TRBJ2-7, the V gene TRBV4-3; no clear D gene. CDR3 length: 14 residues. Germline V CDR1 and CDR2: LGHNA, YSLEER. Between the trimmed V and J ends, which lost 0 bases and 0 bases, there was a span of 6 bases. CDR3 bases: TGCGCCAGCAGCCAAGACAGTAGCTCCTACGAGCAGTACTTC. It translates to CASSQDSSSYEQYF.

J is TRBJ2-7 and V is TRBV6-5; the D gene is possibly TRBD1 (6 bases). Germline V lookup: CDR1 MNHEY, CDR2 SVGAGI. V dropped 4 bases and J dropped 3 bases, with 13 bases sitting between them. The CDR3 consists of 14 residues. The CDR3 spells CASSSLDSRYEQYF. CDR3 nucleotides: TGTGCCAGCAGTTCTTTGGACAGCCGCTACGAGCAGTACTTC.

As for this clone: An end of the junction differs from the germline gene, which may be a read error. The chain is built from TRBV7-3 and TRBJ2-5; maybe TRBD2 (6 bases). The CDR3 runs 16 residues. CDR1 is SGHTA and CDR2 is FQGTGA in the germline V gene. As DNA, the CDR3 is TGTGCCAGCAGCTTGGGCATCGGAGGGCGTGGAGAGGCCCAGTACTTC. Its protein is CASSLGIGGRGEAQYF.

The CDR3 DNA sequence: TGTGCCAGCAGTGCGGACCGTGATAACCCCCTCCAAGAGACCCAGTACTTC. As protein: CASSADRDNPLQETQYF. The rearrangement uses TRBV2 and TRBJ2-5; no clear D gene. The V gene's germline CDR1 is SNHLY and CDR2 FYNNEI. Trimming took off 4 bases at V and 1 base at J, with 19 bases between the two ends. This CDR3 contains 17 residues.

The chain carries TRBV6-5 and TRBJ1-2; D not certain. Germline CDR1 is MNHEY and CDR2 is SVGAGI. V lost 0 bases to trimming and J lost 2 bases, with 7 bases between them. The CDR3 runs 14 residues. The CDR3 region is CASSYSRANYGYTF. The DNA for the CDR3 is TGTGCCAGCAGTTACTCGAGGGCGAACTATGGCTACACCTTC.

The CDR3 DNA is TGTGCCAGCAGCCCTTTTACAGGGGCCCTTGGGGCTTTCTTT. This encodes CASSPFTGALGAFF. The chain employs TRBV7-9 and TRBJ1-1; 7 bases are shared with TRBD1. Germline assignment: CDR1 SEHNR and CDR2 FQNEAQ (reference sequence). Unmatched junction bases numbered 14, after V lost 5 bases and J lost 11 bases. There are 14 residues in the CDR3.

The rearrangement uses TRBV9 and TRBJ2-5; the D call may be TRBD1 or TRBD2 (6 bases each). The V gene's germline CDR1 is SGDLS and CDR2 YYNGEE. V was trimmed by 0 bases and J by 4 bases, leaving 13 bases between them. This CDR3 comprises 15 residues. The CDR3 DNA is TGTGCCAGCAGCGTAGGTGGGGGGCGGGGAGAGACCCAGTACTTC. Its translation: CASSVGGGRGETQYF.

This chain uses TRBV20-1 with TRBJ1-2; D gene ambiguous. V dropped 7 bases and J dropped 6 bases, with 3 bases sitting between them. This CDR3 has 8 residues. Germline CDR1 DFQATT, CDR2 SNEGSKA (reference sequence). CDR3: CSGHGYTF. The CDR3 coding sequence is TGCAGTGGACATGGCTACACCTTC.

The J gene is TRBJ2-5, the V gene TRBV2; D not certain. Germline CDR1 reads SNHLY; CDR2 reads FYNNEI. V was trimmed by 2 bases and J by 1 base, leaving 11 bases between them. This CDR3 region has 15 residues. DNA of the CDR3: TGTGCCAGCAGTGAATCCCCAGGACCCCAAGAGACCCAGTACTTC. Amino acids: CASSESPGPQETQYF.

On this clone: The junction shows a germline mismatch at one end, possibly a read error. The rearrangement joins TRBV9 to TRBJ1-2; 8 bases are shared with TRBD1. The V gene's germline CDR1 is SGDLS and CDR2 YYNGEE. This CDR3 is built from 14 residues. The CDR3 protein is CASRAQGGMYDYTF. Here the CDR3 DNA reads TGTGCCAGCAGAGCACAGGGGGGAATGTATGACTACACCTTC. Looking up the rest from reference TRBV9 and TRBJ1-2 gives the full variable domain: DSGVTQTPKHLITATGQRVTLRCSPRSGDLSVYWYQQSLDQGLQFLIQYYNGEERAKGNILERFSAQQFPDLHSELNLSSLELGDSALYFCASRAQGGMYDYTFGSGTRLTVV.

The gene calls are TRBV29-1 and TRBJ2-7; the D gene could be TRBD1 or TRBD2 (5 bases each). Deletions cut 4 bases from V and 7 bases from J, with 17 bases between. The CDR3 sequence is 13 residues long. Germline V gene lookup returns CDR1 SQVTM and CDR2 ANQGSEA. DNA of the CDR3: TGCAGCGTTGTGTCCGGGGCCGGTTATGAGCAGTACTTC. Amino acids: CSVVSGAGYEQYF.

The V and J genes are TRBV11-2 and TRBJ2-7, with D uncertain. V was shortened by 5 bases and J by 4 bases, with 3 bases between the two germline ends. The CDR3 covers 10 residues. Germline CDR1 and CDR2: SGHAT and FQNNGV. Here the CDR3 reads CASSQYEQYF. The CDR3 nucleotides are TGTGCCAGCAGCCAGTACGAGCAGTACTTC.

This sequence joins TRBV4-3 and TRBJ1-4; no clear D. The CDR3 length is 13 residues. V was shortened by 4 bases and J by 8 bases, with 11 bases between the two germline ends. Germline lookup yields CDR1 LGHNA and CDR2 YSLEER. CDR3 in amino acids: CASSPLLHEKLFF. The CDR3 DNA reads as TGCGCCAGCAGCCCCCTCCTGCACGAAAAACTGTTTTTT.

The CDR3 here is CASSGQGGYTF. The CDR3 nucleotides read TGTGCCAGCAGTGGACAGGGTGGATACACCTTC. The V gene is TRBV6-1, the J gene TRBJ1-2, with 7 bases lining up with TRBD1. V lost 4 bases to trimming and J lost 11 bases; unmatched junction nucleotides: 4. The CDR3 has 11 amino acids. The germline V gene has CDR1 MNHNS and CDR2 SASEGT.

This chain uses TRBV9 with TRBJ2-7, with D perhaps TRBD2 (6 bases). The germline gives CDR1 SGDLS, CDR2 YYNGEE. This CDR3 spans 16 amino acids. V lost 3 bases, J lost 0 bases, and 16 bases lay in between. This CDR3 reads CASSAGETESSYEQYF. The CDR3 nucleotides read TGTGCCAGCAGCGCGGGGGAGACAGAAAGCTCCTACGAGCAGTACTTC. Supplemented by reference TRBV9 and TRBJ2-7, the full variable domain reads DSGVTQTPKHLITATGQRVTLRCSPRSGDLSVYWYQQSLDQGLQFLIQYYNGEERAKGNILERFSAQQFPDLHSELNLSSLELGDSALYFCASSAGETESSYEQYFGPGTRLTVT.

A note on this clone: A much larger clone differs by one base, so this may be a read error. This same CDR3 is encoded by further DNA sequences in the sample. The chain uses TRBV6-5 and TRBJ1-1; 9 bases map to TRBD1. V shed 6 bases and J 3 bases; nucleotides not matched to a gene: 5. There are 14 residues in the CDR3. Germline V gene sequence: CDR1 MNHEY, CDR2 SVGAGI. Here the CDR3 reads CASSTGGEDTEAFF. The CDR3 DNA sequence: TGTGCCAGCAGCACAGGGGGCGAGGACACTGAAGCTTTCTTT.

The chain has TRBV29-1 and TRBJ2-2; weak D call: TRBD2 (6 bases). This CDR3 comprises 13 residues. Trimming took 7 bases from V and 1 from J, leaving 10 bases between them. CDR1 SQVTM and CDR2 ANQGSEA come from the germline V gene. The CDR3 sequence: CSAPGENTGELFF. The CDR3 DNA is TGCAGCGCCCCGGGGGAGAACACCGGGGAGCTGTTTTTT.

This chain joins TRBV4-1 and TRBJ2-5; perhaps D is TRBD1 or TRBD2 (5 bases each). CDR1 and CDR2 (germline): MGHRA, YSYEKL. The length of the CDR3 is 15 residues. V was pared by 0 bases and J by 4 bases, with 12 bases between. CDR3 amino acids: CASSQEGDPRETQYF. The CDR3 nucleotides are TGCGCCAGCAGCCAAGAGGGGGACCCCCGAGAGACCCAGTACTTC.

The genes are TRBV5-6 and TRBJ1-2, with 8 bases fitting TRBD1. V was pared by 4 bases and J by 4 bases, with 6 bases of the junction left unmatched. This CDR3 contains 14 residues. Germline CDR1 is SGHDT and CDR2 is YYEEEE. Written as DNA, the CDR3 is TGTGCCAGCAGCCCAACAGGGGGGATCTATGGCTACACCTTC. Translated: CASSPTGGIYGYTF.